This T cell receptor (beta chain) was recorded in a study of cytomegalovirus exposure and HLA in healthy donors. There are a few counts of this clone. Its antigen is unidentified. Distinct nucleotide sequences in the sample also encode this CDR3. Primers included in the PCR were 60 Vbeta and 13 Jbeta primers. TCRdb keeps only in-frame clones here, not all; method: immunoSEQ multiplex PCR. The sample has 180,000 or so clones, roughly 9.5% seen once; the top ten hold about 1.2%. CDR3 length: 14 residues. Germline values: CDR1 SGHRS, CDR2 YFSETQ. Trimming removed 0 bases from V and 0 bases from J, with 6 bases in between. Study-wide results and limits: Earlier analysis looked at TCR beta V segments, and most were productive about 90% or about 30% of the time.

The V and J genes are TRBV5-1 and TRBJ1-1; no reliable D call. The sequencing sample was made of PBMCs. The source is a woman aged 25-40 years in good health and CMV-seropositive. The CDR3 DNA reads TGCGCCAGCAGCTTGGACGGTATGAACACTGAAGCTTTCTTT. It specifies CASSLDGMNTEAFF.